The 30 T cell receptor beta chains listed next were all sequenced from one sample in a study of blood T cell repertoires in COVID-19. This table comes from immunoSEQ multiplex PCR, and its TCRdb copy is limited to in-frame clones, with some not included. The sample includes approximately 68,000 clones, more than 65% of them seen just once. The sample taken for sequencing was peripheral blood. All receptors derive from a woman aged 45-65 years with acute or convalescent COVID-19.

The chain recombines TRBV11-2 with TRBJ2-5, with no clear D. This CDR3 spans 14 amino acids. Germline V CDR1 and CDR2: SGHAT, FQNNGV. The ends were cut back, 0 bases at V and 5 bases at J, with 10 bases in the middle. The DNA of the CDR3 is TGTGCCAGCAGCTTAGATCCAGGCCCTGAGACCCAGTACTTC. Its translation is CASSLDPGPETQYF.

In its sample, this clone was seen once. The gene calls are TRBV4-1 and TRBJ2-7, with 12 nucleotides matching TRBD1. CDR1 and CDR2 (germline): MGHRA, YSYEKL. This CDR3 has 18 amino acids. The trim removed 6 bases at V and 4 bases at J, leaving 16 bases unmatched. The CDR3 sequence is CASRPLPGTGGVLYEQYF. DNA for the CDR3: TGCGCCAGCAGACCCCTCCCCGGGACAGGGGGCGTATTGTACGAGCAGTACTTC.

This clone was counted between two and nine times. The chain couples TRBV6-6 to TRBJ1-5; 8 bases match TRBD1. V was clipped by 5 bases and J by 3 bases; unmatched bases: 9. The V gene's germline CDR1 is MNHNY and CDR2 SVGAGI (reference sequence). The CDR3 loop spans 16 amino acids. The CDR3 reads CASSQRRQGFNQPQHF. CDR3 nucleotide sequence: TGTGCCAGCAGTCAAAGAAGACAGGGGTTCAATCAGCCCCAGCATTTT.

CDR3 in amino acids: CASSQLPGLGVDTQYF. DNA of the CDR3: TGTGCCAGCAGCCAATTACCGGGACTAGGGGTGGATACGCAGTATTTT. The rearrangement uses TRBV3-1 (or the pseudogene TRBV3-2) and TRBJ2-3; TRBD2 agrees at 8 bases. The germline V gene encodes CDR1 LGHDT and CDR2 YNNKEL (reference sequence). This CDR3 comprises 16 residues. V shed 2 bases and J 6 bases; nucleotides not matched to a gene: 10.

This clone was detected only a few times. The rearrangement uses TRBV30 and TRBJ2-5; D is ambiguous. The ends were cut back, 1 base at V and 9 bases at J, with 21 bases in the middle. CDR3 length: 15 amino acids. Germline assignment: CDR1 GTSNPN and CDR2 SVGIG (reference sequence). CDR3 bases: TGTGCCTGGAGTGCTTTAGACTCCCCCGGTTTATCCCAGTACTTC. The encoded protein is CAWSALDSPGLSQYF.

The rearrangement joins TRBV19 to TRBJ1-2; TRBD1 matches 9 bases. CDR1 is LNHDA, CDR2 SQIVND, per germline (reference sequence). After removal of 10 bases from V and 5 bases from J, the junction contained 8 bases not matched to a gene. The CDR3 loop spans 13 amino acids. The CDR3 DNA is TGTGCCACTCATGGACAGGGGCCTTATGGCTACACCTTC. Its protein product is CATHGQGPYGYTF.

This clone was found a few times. The CDR3, as DNA: TGCGCCAGCAGCCCCCTCGCGGATTATAATTCACCCCTCCACTTT. Residues: CASSPLADYNSPLHF. This sequence joins TRBV4-3 and TRBJ1-6; D is unresolved. Germline values: CDR1 LGHNA, CDR2 YSLEER. The CDR3 sequence is 15 residues long. Trimming stripped 4 bases from V and 4 bases from J, with 11 bases between.

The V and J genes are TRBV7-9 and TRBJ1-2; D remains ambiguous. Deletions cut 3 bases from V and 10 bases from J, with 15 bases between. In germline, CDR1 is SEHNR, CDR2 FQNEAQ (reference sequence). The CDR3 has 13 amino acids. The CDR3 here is CASSFGSRHHYTF. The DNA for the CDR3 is TGTGCCAGCAGCTTCGGTAGTCGACACCACTACACCTTC. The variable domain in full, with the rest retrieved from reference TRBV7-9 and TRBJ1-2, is DTGVSQNPRHKITKRGQNVTFRCDPISEHNRLYWYRQTLGQGPEFLTYFQNEAQLEKSRLLSDRFSAERPKGSFSTLEIQRTEQGDSAMYLCASSFGSRHHYTFGSGTRLTVV.

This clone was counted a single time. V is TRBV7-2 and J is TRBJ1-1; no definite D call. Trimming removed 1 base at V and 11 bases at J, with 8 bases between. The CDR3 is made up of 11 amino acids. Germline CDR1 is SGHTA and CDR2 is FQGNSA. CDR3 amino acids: CASSLGPQAFF. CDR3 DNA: TGTGCCAGCAGCTTAGGGCCCCAGGCTTTCTTT. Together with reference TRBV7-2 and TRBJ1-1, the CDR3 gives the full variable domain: GAGVSQSPSNKVTEKGKDVELRCDPISGHTALYWYRQSLGQGLEFLIYFQGNSAPDKSGLPSDRFSAERTGGSVSTLTIQRTQQEDSAVYLCASSLGPQAFFGQGTRLTVV.

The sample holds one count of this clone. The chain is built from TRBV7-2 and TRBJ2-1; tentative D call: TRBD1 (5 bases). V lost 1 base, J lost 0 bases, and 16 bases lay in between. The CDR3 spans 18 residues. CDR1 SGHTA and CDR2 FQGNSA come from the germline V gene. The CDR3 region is CASSLESVRVLSYNEQFF. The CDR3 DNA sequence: TGTGCCAGCAGCTTAGAGTCCGTCAGGGTTCTCTCCTACAATGAGCAGTTCTTC.

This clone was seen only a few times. CDR3 in DNA: TGCAGTGCTAGTTCATATGTGGGGACTCCAGATACGCAGTATTTT. This translates into CSASSYVGTPDTQYF. The chain carries TRBV20-1 and TRBJ2-3, with D maybe TRBD2 (6 bases). Per germline, CDR1 DFQATT and CDR2 SNEGSKA (reference sequence). Trimming cost V 3 bases and J 4 bases, with 17 bases left between them. The CDR3 contains 15 residues.

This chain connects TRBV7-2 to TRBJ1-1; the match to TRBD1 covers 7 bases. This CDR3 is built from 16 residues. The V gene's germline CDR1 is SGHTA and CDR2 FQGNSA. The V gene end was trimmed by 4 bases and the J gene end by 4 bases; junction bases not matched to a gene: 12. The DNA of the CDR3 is TGTGCCAGCAGCTCCCATTCAACAGGGGCGGGCACTGAAGCTTTCTTT. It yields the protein CASSSHSTGAGTEAFF. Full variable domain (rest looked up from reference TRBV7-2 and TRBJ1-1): GAGVSQSPSNKVTEKGKDVELRCDPISGHTALYWYRQSLGQGLEFLIYFQGNSAPDKSGLPSDRFSAERTGGSVSTLTIQRTQQEDSAVYLCASSSHSTGAGTEAFFGQGTRLTVV.

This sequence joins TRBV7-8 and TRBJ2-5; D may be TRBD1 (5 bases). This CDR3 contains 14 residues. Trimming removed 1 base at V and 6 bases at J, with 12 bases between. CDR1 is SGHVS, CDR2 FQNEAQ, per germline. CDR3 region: CASSLEGIPKTQYF. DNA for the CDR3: TGTGCCAGCAGCTTAGAGGGGATACCAAAGACCCAGTACTTC.

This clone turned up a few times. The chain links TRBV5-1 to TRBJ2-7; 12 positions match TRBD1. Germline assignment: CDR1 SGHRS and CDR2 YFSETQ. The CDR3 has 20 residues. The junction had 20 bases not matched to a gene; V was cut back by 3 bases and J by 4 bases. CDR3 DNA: TGCGCCAGCAGCTCACCCCGGGGGGGGGACAGGGGGCCCGGGGTATACGAGCAGTACTTC. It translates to CASSSPRGGDRGPGVYEQYF.

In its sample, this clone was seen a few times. The CDR3 region is CASSPTVNTEAFF. DNA for the CDR3: TGTGCCAGCAGCCCAACAGTGAACACTGAAGCTTTCTTT. The chain is built from TRBV7-2 and TRBJ1-1, with D unclear. Germline loops: CDR1 SGHTA, CDR2 FQGNSA. V was pared by 5 bases and J by 0 bases, with 7 bases between. The CDR3 contains 13 residues.

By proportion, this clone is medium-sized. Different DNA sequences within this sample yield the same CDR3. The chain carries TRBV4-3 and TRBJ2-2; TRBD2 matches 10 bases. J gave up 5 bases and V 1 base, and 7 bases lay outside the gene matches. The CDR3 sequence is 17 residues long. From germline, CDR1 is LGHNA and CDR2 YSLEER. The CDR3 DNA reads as TGCGCCAGCAGCCAAGGATATAGCGGGAGGAATACCGGGGAGCTGTTTTTT. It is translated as CASSQGYSGRNTGELFF.

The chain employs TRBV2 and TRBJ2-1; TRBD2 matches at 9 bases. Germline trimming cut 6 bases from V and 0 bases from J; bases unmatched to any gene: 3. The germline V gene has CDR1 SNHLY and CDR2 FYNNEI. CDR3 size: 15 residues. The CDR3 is CASRSGGSSYNEQFF. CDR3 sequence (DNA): TGTGCCAGCAGAAGCGGGGGGAGCTCCTACAATGAGCAGTTCTTC.

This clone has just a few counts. In nucleotides, the CDR3 is TGCAGCGTTACAGGGATAGAGACCCAGTACTTC. Translation gives CSVTGIETQYF. The chain joins TRBV29-1 to TRBJ2-5, with a tentative D call TRBD1 (6 bases). Trimming took 5 bases from V and 4 from J, leaving 8 bases between them. The CDR3 covers 11 residues. In germline, CDR1 is SQVTM, CDR2 ANQGSEA.

In DNA, the CDR3 is TGTGCCAGTAAGGACAGGGGGCATAATTCACCCCTCCACTTT. Its translation: CASKDRGHNSPLHF. The V gene is TRBV19, the J gene TRBJ1-6, with TRBD1 matching 11 bases. The CDR3 loop spans 14 amino acids. Unmatched junction bases numbered 1, after V lost 7 bases and J lost 5 bases. CDR1 and CDR2 (germline): LNHDA, SQIVND (reference sequence).

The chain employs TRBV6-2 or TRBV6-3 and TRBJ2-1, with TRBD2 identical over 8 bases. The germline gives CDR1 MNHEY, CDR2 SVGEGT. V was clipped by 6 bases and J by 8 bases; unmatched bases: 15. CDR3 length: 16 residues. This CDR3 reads CASSPSGIAGKHEQFF. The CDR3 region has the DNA TGTGCCAGCAGCCCTTCGGGGATAGCGGGAAAACATGAGCAGTTCTTC.

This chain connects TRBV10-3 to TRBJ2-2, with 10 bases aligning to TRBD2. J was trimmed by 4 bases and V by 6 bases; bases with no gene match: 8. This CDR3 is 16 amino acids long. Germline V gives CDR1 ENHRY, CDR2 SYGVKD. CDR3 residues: CAISASGRAGTGELFF. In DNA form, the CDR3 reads TGTGCCATCAGCGCCAGCGGGAGGGCCGGCACCGGGGAGCTGTTTTTT.

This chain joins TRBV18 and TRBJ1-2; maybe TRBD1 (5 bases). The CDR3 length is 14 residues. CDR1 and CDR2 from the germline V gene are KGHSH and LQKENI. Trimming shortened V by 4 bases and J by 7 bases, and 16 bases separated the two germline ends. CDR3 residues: CASSQESAGGGYTF. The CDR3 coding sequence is TGTGCCAGCTCACAAGAGTCGGCGGGGGGTGGCTACACCTTC. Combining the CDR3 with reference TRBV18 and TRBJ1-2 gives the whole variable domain NAGVMQNPRHLVRRRGQEARLRCSPMKGHSHVYWYRQLPEEGLKFMVYLQKENIIDESGMPKERFSAEFPKEGPSILRIQQVVRGDSAAYFCASSQESAGGGYTFGSGTRLTVV.

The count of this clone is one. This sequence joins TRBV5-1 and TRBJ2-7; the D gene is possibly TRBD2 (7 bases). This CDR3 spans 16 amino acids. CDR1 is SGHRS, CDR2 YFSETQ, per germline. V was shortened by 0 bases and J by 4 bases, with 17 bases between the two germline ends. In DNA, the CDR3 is TGCGCCAGCAGCTTGGTCGGGGGGCAGAAACTTTACGAGCAGTACTTC. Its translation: CASSLVGGQKLYEQYF.

The CDR3 region is CASSVGQRGTDTQYF. Here the CDR3 DNA reads TGTGCCAGCAGCGTAGGCCAGCGGGGCACAGATACGCAGTATTTT. This rearrangement joins TRBV9 to TRBJ2-3; D may be TRBD2 (6 bases). Deletions cut 0 bases from V and 1 base from J, with 9 bases between. This CDR3 contains 15 residues. CDR1 SGDLS and CDR2 YYNGEE come from the germline V gene.

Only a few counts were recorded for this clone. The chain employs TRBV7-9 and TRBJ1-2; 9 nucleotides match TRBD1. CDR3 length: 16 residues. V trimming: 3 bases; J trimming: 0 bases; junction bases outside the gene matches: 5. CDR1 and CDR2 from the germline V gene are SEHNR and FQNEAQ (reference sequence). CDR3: CASSLTGGRTNYGYTF. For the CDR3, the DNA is TGTGCCAGCAGCTTGACAGGGGGGAGAACTAACTATGGCTACACCTTC.

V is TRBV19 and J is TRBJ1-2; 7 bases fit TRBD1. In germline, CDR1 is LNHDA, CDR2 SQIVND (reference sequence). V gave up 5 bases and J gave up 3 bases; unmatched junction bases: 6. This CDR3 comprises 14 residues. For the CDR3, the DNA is TGTGCCAGTAGTTCGTGGGACAGCGACTATGGCTACACCTTC. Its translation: CASSSWDSDYGYTF.

Written as DNA, the CDR3 is TGTGCCAGCAGTGAACGGCGTGCAGGTGCAACTAATGAAAAACTGTTTTTT. This translates into CASSERRAGATNEKLFF. The chain couples TRBV6-1 to TRBJ1-4; D ambiguous. The CDR3 contains 17 residues. CDR1 is MNHNS and CDR2 is SASEGT in the germline V gene. Trimming removed 2 bases at V and 0 bases at J, with 13 bases between.

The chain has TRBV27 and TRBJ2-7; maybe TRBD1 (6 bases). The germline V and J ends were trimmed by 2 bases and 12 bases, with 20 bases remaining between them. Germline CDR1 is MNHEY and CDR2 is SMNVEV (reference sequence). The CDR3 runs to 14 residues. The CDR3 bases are TGTGCCAGCAGTTTACATCAGGGGACCCGATATCTGTACTTC. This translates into CASSLHQGTRYLYF.

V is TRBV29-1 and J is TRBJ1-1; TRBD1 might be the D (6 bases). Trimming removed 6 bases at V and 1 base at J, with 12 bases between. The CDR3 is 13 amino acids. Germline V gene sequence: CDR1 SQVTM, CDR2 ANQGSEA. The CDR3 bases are TGCAGCGTGGGAATGACAGGGAACACTGAAGCTTTCTTT. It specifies CSVGMTGNTEAFF.

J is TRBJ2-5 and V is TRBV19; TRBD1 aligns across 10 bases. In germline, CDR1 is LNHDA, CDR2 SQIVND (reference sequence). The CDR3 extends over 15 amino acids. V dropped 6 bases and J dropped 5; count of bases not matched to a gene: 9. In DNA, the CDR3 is TGTGCCAGTAGATCAGACAGGGGGCGCCGTGAGACCCAGTACTTC. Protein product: CASRSDRGRRETQYF.